One and the same sample provided the 24 T cell receptor beta chains below, sequenced in a study of control samples from healthy donors and cancer patients. Measured with immunoSEQ multiplex PCR; TCRdb has only the in-frame clones, and not every one. The table has 150,000 to 200,000 clones, around 88% seen once. Sequenced input: blood. These receptors all come from a young woman in good health.

The chain carries TRBV7-2 and TRBJ2-7; D not certain. V lost 1 base and J lost 5, with 12 bases in between. CDR1 is SGHTA and CDR2 is FQGNSA in the germline V gene. This CDR3 is 14 amino acids long. The CDR3 is CASSLETGSHEQYF. The CDR3, as DNA: TGTGCCAGCAGCTTAGAGACTGGCTCTCACGAGCAGTACTTC.

The chain recombines TRBV19 with TRBJ2-2, with 12 bases aligning to TRBD2. Unmatched junction bases numbered 7, after V lost 6 bases and J lost 8 bases. CDR1 and CDR2 (germline): LNHDA, SQIVND (reference sequence). CDR3 length equals 15 residues. The CDR3 nucleotides read TGTGCCAGTAGCGCGACTAGCGGGAGTGTAGGGGAGCTGTTTTTT. Translating gives CASSATSGSVGELFF.

This clone came up a few times. The V gene is TRBV5-1, the J gene TRBJ2-7, with TRBD1 matching over 11 bases. With V trimmed by 3 bases and J by 6 bases, 11 bases remained unmatched. Germline CDR1 and CDR2: SGHRS and YFSETQ. The CDR3 runs to 16 residues. CDR3 sequence reads: CASSSPTGTGGVEQYF. In DNA, the CDR3 is TGCGCCAGCAGCTCACCTACCGGGACAGGGGGGGTCGAGCAGTACTTC. The variable domain in full, completed from reference TRBV5-1 and TRBJ2-7, reads KAGVTQTPRYLIKTRGQQVTLSCSPISGHRSVSWYQQTPGQGLQFLFEYFSETQRNKGNFPGRFSGRQFSNSRSEMNVSTLELGDSALYLCASSSPTGTGGVEQYFGPGTRLTVT.

This clone occurred once. V gene TRBV7-8 combines with J gene TRBJ2-1; D not certain. The CDR3 is 14 amino acids. Germline CDR1 reads SGHVS; CDR2 reads FQNEAQ. V was cut by 3 bases and J by 0 bases, with 6 bases left in between. CDR3 coding DNA: TGTGCCAGCAGCTTCACTGCCTCCTACAATGAGCAGTTCTTC. Translating gives CASSFTASYNEQFF.

The chain is built from TRBV10-3 and TRBJ2-3; D tentatively reads TRBD1 or TRBD2 (5 bases each). Trimming left V 7 bases short and J 0 bases short, with 8 bases between. In germline, CDR1 is ENHRY, CDR2 SYGVKD. CDR3 length: 13 residues. CDR3 loop: CAITRDSTDTQYF. CDR3 coding DNA: TGTGCCATCACTCGGGACAGCACAGATACGCAGTATTTT.

The rearrangement joins TRBV7-2 to TRBJ2-5; no clear D. CDR3 length equals 12 residues. Germline assignment: CDR1 SGHTA and CDR2 FQGNSA. Trimming pared 4 bases from V and 2 bases from J, leaving 5 bases between. CDR3 coding DNA: TGTGCCAGCAGCTGGGGTCAAGAGACCCAGTACTTC. Its translation is CASSWGQETQYF.

This clone was counted a single time. This chain connects TRBV7-2 to TRBJ2-7, with unresolved D. Trimming pared 1 base from V and 4 bases from J, leaving 8 bases between. Germline V gives CDR1 SGHTA, CDR2 FQGNSA. CDR3 length: 13 residues. CDR3 loop: CASSLGGEYEQYF. The CDR3 DNA is TGTGCCAGCAGCTTAGGTGGCGAGTACGAGCAGTACTTC.

The J gene is TRBJ2-7, the V gene TRBV5-1; D might be TRBD1 (5 bases). V was clipped by 0 bases and J by 1 base, with 5 bases between them. The CDR3 totals 13 residues. The germline V gene encodes CDR1 SGHRS and CDR2 YFSETQ. The CDR3 DNA reads TGCGCCAGCAGCTTGGGACAGTCCTACGAGCAGTACTTC. This codes for CASSLGQSYEQYF.

The CDR3 DNA reads as TGTGCCAGCAGCGTAGAGGGGAACTCTGGAAACACCATATATTTT. It is translated as CASSVEGNSGNTIYF. V and J are TRBV9 and TRBJ1-3, with D perhaps TRBD1 (5 bases). Trimming left V 0 bases short and J 0 bases short, with 7 bases between. This CDR3 has 15 amino acids. Germline CDR1 and CDR2: SGDLS and YYNGEE.

This clone occurred once. The rearrangement uses TRBV28 and TRBJ2-3; no reliable D call. Trimming took 1 base from V and 2 from J, leaving 10 bases between them. The CDR3 has 15 amino acids. Looked up from germline, CDR1 is MDHEN and CDR2 is SYDVKM. In nucleotides, the CDR3 is TGTGCCAGCAGTTTATCCCCCCGGTACACAGATACGCAGTATTTT. This encodes CASSLSPRYTDTQYF.

This chain joins TRBV6-8 and TRBJ2-3; perhaps TRBD1 as D (6 bases). The V gene's germline CDR1 is MNHGY and CDR2 SAAAGT. This CDR3 contains 15 residues. V shed 6 bases and J shed 2 bases, with 15 bases lying between them. The CDR3 sequence is CASRATDRDTDTQYF. CDR3 sequence (DNA): TGTGCCAGCAGAGCGACGGACAGAGACACAGATACGCAGTATTTT.

The rearrangement uses TRBV5-1 and TRBJ2-1; possibly TRBD2 for D (5 bases). Trimming left V 0 bases short and J 6 bases short, with 22 bases between. This CDR3 is 18 amino acids long. Germline V gene data show CDR1 as SGHRS and CDR2 as YFSETQ. The CDR3 sequence: CASSLDGGSGSPLNEQFF. Written as DNA, the CDR3 is TGCGCCAGCAGCTTGGACGGCGGGTCCGGGTCCCCCCTCAATGAGCAGTTCTTC.

The chain employs TRBV3-1 (or the pseudogene TRBV3-2) and TRBJ1-2; D uncertain. The CDR3 contains 14 residues. V was shortened by 4 bases and J by 4 bases, with 13 bases between the two germline ends. Germline values: CDR1 LGHDT, CDR2 YNNKEL (reference sequence). The CDR3 region is CASSPRSAGYGYTF. The CDR3 coding sequence is TGTGCCAGCAGCCCCCGAAGTGCGGGCTATGGCTACACCTTC.

The rearrangement links TRBV3-1 (or the pseudogene TRBV3-2) to TRBJ2-6, with a possible D match to TRBD1 (6 bases). V lost 3 bases, J lost 6 bases, and 21 bases lay in between. CDR3 length equals 18 residues. Germline V gene lookup returns CDR1 LGHDT and CDR2 YNNKEL (reference sequence). CDR3 sequence: CASSQGHPVSLKANVLTF. The CDR3 region has the DNA TGTGCCAGCAGCCAGGGACATCCGGTCTCTCTGAAGGCCAACGTCCTGACTTTC.

V is TRBV5-6 and J is TRBJ2-7; 8 nucleotides agree with TRBD1. CDR1 and CDR2 from the germline V gene are SGHDT and YYEEEE. V trimming: 3 bases; J trimming: 4 bases; junction bases outside the gene matches: 3. CDR3 size: 13 residues. DNA for the CDR3: TGTGCCAGCAGCTGGGACAGGCGGTACGAGCAGTACTTC. This codes for CASSWDRRYEQYF.

The rearrangement links TRBV5-6 to TRBJ2-7; possibly TRBD2 for D (6 bases). The V gene lost 4 bases and the J gene lost 6 bases, with 17 bases spanning the gap. CDR3 length equals 14 residues. CDR1 SGHDT and CDR2 YYEEEE come from the germline V gene. CDR3 region: CASSPEGPVGEQYF. Written as DNA, the CDR3 is TGTGCCAGCAGCCCGGAGGGGCCTGTCGGCGAGCAGTACTTC.

The chain has TRBV27 and TRBJ2-1; TRBD2 aligns across 8 bases. CDR1 is MNHEY and CDR2 is SMNVEV in the germline V gene (reference sequence). V was pared by 7 bases and J by 0 bases, with 8 bases of the junction left unmatched. This CDR3 region has 16 residues. CDR3 region: CASIRGAGGSYNEQFF. The CDR3 DNA follows: TGTGCCAGCATTCGGGGGGCGGGGGGCTCCTACAATGAGCAGTTCTTC.

A single count supports this clone. The rearrangement links TRBV24-1 to TRBJ2-3, with 8 bases identical to TRBD1. This CDR3 is built from 17 residues. The J segment lost 6 bases and the V segment lost 4 bases, leaving 14 bases of the junction unmatched. CDR1 and CDR2 (germline): KGHDR, SFDVKD. CDR3 DNA sequence: TGTGCCACCAGTGACCCAACCAATCAGGGGGCGAAGGATACGCAGTATTTT. Translation: CATSDPTNQGAKDTQYF.

The genes are TRBV7-2 and TRBJ1-3; D remains unclear. V lost 2 bases and J lost 2, with 10 bases in between. The CDR3 covers 15 residues. Germline V gives CDR1 SGHTA, CDR2 FQGNSA. This CDR3 reads CASSLFDEPGNTIYF. The DNA of the CDR3 is TGTGCCAGCAGCTTATTCGATGAGCCTGGAAACACCATATATTTT.

In this sample, this clone turned up a few times. V and J are TRBV7-2 and TRBJ2-3; 7 nucleotides agree with TRBD2. The CDR3 contains 15 residues. The V gene's germline CDR1 is SGHTA and CDR2 FQGNSA. The V segment lost 0 bases and the J segment 2 bases; nucleotides outside the gene matches: 2. The CDR3: CASSLASGYTDTQYF. DNA for the CDR3: TGTGCCAGCAGCTTAGCTAGCGGGTACACAGATACGCAGTATTTT.

The sample holds a few counts of this clone. The chain combines TRBV6-1 with TRBJ2-5, with TRBD1 matching 8 bases. Germline loops: CDR1 MNHNS, CDR2 SASEGT. The V gene end was trimmed by 3 bases and the J gene end by 7 bases; junction bases not matched to a gene: 19. The CDR3 totals 18 residues. CDR3 DNA sequence: TGTGCCAGCAGTGATGAAAGGTGGACAGGGATTCTCGAGAGGACCCAGTACTTC. Its protein is CASSDERWTGILERTQYF.

This clone has only a few counts. The chain joins TRBV6-6 to TRBJ1-6; 8 bases are a match to TRBD1. Looked up from germline, CDR1 is MNHNY and CDR2 is SVGAGI (reference sequence). The V segment lost 3 bases and the J segment 13 bases; nucleotides outside the gene matches: 11. This CDR3 has 15 residues. The DNA of the CDR3 is TGTGCCAGCAGTTATGAGACAGGGGCAGGGGTCCCCCTCCACTTT. It yields the protein CASSYETGAGVPLHF.

The J gene is TRBJ1-1, the V gene TRBV15, with TRBD1 identical over 8 bases. With V trimmed by 1 base and J by 5 bases, 3 bases remained unmatched. Germline values: CDR1 LNHNV, CDR2 YYDKDF (reference sequence). The CDR3 totals 14 residues. The CDR3, as DNA: TGTGCCACCAGCAGAGCAACAGGGGGTACTGAAGCTTTCTTT. This encodes CATSRATGGTEAFF.

Written as DNA, the CDR3 is TGTGCCAGCAGCGAAATGGGTTCGGGGGCCAACGTCCTGACTTTC. Protein sequence: CASSEMGSGANVLTF. The chain is built from TRBV5-6 and TRBJ2-6; D not certain. CDR3 size: 15 residues. Trimming cost V 4 bases and J 4 bases, with 12 bases left between them. Germline assignment: CDR1 SGHDT and CDR2 YYEEEE.